This T cell receptor (delta chain) was captured by sequencing in a study of gamma-delta T cells after stem cell transplantation. Per germline, CDR1 TVYSNPD and CDR2 GDNSRS (reference sequence). The CDR3 contains 12 residues. TCRdb re-called the RT-PCR reads using CATT. The table has about 1,100 delta-chain clones, around 3% seen once; the top ten hold around 60%. This clone came up a few times. TCRdb's entry gives the protein of a much larger clone, which mismatches this DNA's translation at residue 3, likely from a read error; the protein reported here is translated from the DNA. Material: gamma-delta T cells. The sequence derives from a human donor. It is not recorded whose cells these are; they may come from a transplant donor. The V gene is TRDV3, the J gene TRDJ1; the D is unclear. The CDR3 sequence: CALRYVPDKLIF. The CDR3 DNA follows: TGTGCCCTTAGGTACGTACCGGATAAACTCATCTTT.